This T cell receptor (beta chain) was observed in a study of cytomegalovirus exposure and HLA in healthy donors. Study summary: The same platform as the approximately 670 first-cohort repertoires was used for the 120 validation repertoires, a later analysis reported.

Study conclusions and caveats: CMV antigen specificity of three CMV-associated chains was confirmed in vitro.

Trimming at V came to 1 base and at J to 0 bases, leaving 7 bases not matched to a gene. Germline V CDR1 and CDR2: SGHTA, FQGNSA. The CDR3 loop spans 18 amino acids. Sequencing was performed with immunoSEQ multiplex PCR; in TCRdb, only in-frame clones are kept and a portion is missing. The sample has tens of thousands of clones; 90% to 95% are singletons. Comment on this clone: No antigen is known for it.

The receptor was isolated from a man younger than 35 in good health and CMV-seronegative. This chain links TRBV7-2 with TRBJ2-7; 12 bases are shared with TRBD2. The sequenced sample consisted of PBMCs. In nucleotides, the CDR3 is TGTGCCAGCAGCTTAGGCGGTCTAGCGGGAGGGCTCTCCTACGAGCAGTACTTC. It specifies CASSLGGLAGGLSYEQYF.